This TCR beta chain was documented in a study of spatial heterogeneity in lung cancer. Study results and caveats: Expanded alpha and beta TCR counts within tumors tracked tumor mutation counts.

CDR3 length: 16 amino acids. V dropped 3 bases and J dropped 4; count of bases not matched to a gene: 9. CDR1 KGHSH and CDR2 LQKENI come from the germline V gene. As for time point: sample taken at primary tumor resection. TCRs were sequenced from unsorted whole RNA of tumor, nontumor lung or PBMC. Unique molecular identifiers, one per molecule, were present on every TCR cDNA molecule. TCRdb re-analysed the 5' RACE reads in MiXCR, keeping a single row per CDR3 protein. The sample comprises 4,100 or so distinct CDR3 sequences, approximately 8% of which are singletons, and about 14% rests with the top ten. Within the sample, this clonotype is medium-sized. Its antigen is not known.

Here the sequenced sample was lung tumor tissue, taken at surgery. The V call is TRBV18, the J call TRBJ1-2; TRBD1 aligns across 9 bases. This clonotype originated in a male donor with early-stage non-small cell lung cancer. The CDR3 sequence is CASSPSGTGSFYGYTF. The CDR3 DNA follows: TGTGCCAGCTCACCTTCCGGGACAGGGTCCTTCTATGGCTACACCTTC.